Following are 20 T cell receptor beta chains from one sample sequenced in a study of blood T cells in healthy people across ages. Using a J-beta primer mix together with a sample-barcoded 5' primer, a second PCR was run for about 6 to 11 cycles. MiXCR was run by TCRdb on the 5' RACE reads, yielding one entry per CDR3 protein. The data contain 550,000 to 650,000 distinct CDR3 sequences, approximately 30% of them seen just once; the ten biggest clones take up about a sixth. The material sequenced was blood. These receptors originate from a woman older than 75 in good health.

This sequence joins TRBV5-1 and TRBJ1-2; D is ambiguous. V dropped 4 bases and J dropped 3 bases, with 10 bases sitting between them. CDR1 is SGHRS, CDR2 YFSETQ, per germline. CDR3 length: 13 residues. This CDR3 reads CASSLPDDYGYTF. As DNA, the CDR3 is TGCGCCAGCAGCCTACCTGACGACTATGGCTACACCTTC. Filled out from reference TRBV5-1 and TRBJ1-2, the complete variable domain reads KAGVTQTPRYLIKTRGQQVTLSCSPISGHRSVSWYQQTPGQGLQFLFEYFSETQRNKGNFPGRFSGRQFSNSRSEMNVSTLELGDSALYLCASSLPDDYGYTFGSGTRLTVV.

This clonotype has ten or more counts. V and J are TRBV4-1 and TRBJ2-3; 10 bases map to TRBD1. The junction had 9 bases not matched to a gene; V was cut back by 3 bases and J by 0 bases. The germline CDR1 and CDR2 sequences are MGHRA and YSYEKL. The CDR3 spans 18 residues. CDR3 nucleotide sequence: TGCGCCAGCAGCCACGACGCGACAGGGGGCCCTAGCACAGATACGCAGTATTTT. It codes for CASSHDATGGPSTDTQYF.

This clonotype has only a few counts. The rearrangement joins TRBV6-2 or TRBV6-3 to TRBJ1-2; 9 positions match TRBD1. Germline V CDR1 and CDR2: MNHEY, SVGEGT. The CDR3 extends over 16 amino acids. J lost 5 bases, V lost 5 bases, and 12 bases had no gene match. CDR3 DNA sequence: TGTGCCAGCAGTCCCAGCTCCGGGGGACAGGGATATGGCTACACCTTC. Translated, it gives CASSPSSGGQGYGYTF.

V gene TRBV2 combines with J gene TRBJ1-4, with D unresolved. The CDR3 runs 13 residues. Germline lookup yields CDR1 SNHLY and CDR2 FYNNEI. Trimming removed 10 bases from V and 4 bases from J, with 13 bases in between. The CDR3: CATYGGVNEKLFF. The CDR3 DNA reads TGTGCCACCTATGGAGGAGTTAATGAAAAACTGTTTTTT.

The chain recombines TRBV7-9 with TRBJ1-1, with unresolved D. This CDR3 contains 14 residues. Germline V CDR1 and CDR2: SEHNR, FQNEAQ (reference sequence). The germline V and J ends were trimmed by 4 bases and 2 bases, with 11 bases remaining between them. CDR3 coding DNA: TGTGCCAGCAGCTATTCCCAAGCCAACACTGAAGCTTTCTTT. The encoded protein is CASSYSQANTEAFF.

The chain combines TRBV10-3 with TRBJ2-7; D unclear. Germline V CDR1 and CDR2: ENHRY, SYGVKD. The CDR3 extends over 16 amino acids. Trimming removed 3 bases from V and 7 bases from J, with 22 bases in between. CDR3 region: CAISDPRKERYNEQYF. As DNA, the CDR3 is TGTGCCATCAGTGATCCGAGAAAGGAGAGATACAATGAGCAGTACTTC.

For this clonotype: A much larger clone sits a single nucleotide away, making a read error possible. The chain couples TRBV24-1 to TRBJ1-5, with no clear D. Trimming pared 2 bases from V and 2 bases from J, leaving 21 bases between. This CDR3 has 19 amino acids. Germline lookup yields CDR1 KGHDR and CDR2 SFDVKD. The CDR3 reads CATSDSTRSLGLGNQPQHF. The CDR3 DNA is TGTGCCACCAGTGATTCAACCCGATCGTTAGGACTAGGCAATCAGCCCCAGCATTTT.

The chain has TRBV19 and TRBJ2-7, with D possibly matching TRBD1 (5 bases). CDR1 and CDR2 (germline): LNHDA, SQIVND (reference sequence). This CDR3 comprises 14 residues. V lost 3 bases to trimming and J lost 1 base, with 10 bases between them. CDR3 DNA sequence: TGTGCCAGTAGTATCACCAGGGTGTCCTACGAGCAGTACTTC. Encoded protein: CASSITRVSYEQYF.

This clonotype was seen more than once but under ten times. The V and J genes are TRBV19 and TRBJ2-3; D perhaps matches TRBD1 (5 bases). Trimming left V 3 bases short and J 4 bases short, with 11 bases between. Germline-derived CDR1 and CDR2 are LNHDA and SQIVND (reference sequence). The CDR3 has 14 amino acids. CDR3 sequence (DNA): TGTGCCAGTAGTATCGGCCAGGGCGCAGATACGCAGTATTTT. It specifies CASSIGQGADTQYF.

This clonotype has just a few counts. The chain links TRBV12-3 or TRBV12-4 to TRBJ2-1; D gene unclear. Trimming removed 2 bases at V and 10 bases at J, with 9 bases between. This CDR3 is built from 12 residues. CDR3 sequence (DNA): TGTGCCAGCAGTTTATCGGAAATGGAGCAGTTCTTC. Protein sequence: CASSLSEMEQFF.

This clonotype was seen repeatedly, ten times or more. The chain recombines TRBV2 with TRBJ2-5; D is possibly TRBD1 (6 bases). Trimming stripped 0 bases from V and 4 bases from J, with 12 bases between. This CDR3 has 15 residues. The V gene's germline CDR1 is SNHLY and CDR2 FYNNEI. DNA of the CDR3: TGTGCCAGCAGTGAAGCGACGACAGGCGCAGAGACCCAGTACTTC. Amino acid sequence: CASSEATTGAETQYF.

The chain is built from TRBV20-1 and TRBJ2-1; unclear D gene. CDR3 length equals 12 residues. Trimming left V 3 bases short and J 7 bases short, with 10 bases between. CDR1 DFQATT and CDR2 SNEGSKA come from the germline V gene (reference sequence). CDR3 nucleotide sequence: TGCAGTGCTAGGCCCCTTTTAAATGAGCAGTTCTTC. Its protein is CSARPLLNEQFF.

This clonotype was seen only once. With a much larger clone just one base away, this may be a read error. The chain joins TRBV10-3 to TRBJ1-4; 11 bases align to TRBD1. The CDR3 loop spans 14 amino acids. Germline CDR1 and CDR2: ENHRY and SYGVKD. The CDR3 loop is CAISAGDRGEKRFF. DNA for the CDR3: TGTGCCATCAGTGCCGGGGACAGGGGGGAAAAACGGTTTTTT.

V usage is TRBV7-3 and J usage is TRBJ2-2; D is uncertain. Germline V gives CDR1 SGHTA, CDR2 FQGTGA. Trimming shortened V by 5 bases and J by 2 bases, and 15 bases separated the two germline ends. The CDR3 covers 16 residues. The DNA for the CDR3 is TGTGCCAGCAGCACCTCCCCCCGGGTAAACACCGGGGAGCTGTTTTTT. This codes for CASSTSPRVNTGELFF.

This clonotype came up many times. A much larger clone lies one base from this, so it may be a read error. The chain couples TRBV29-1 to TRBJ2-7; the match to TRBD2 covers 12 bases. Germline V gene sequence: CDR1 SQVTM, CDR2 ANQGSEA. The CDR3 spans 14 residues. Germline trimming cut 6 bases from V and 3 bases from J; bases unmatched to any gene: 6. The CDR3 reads CSVVTSGGRYEQYF. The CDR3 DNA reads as TGCAGCGTGGTGACTAGCGGGGGCCGCTACGAGCAGTACTTC.

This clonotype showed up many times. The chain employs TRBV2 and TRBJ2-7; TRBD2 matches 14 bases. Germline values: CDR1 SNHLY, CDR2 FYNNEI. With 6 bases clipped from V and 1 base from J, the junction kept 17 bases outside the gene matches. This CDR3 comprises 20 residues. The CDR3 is CASRPLAGLAGGTSSYEQYF. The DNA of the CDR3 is TGTGCCAGCAGGCCCCTCGCTGGACTAGCGGGGGGCACCTCATCCTACGAGCAGTACTTC.

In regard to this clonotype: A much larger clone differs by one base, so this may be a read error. CDR3 DNA sequence: TGTGCCACCGGGGGCGGCACAGATACGCAGTATTTT. Protein product: CATGGGTDTQYF. This sequence joins TRBV10-3 and TRBJ2-3, with D perhaps assigned TRBD1 or TRBD2 (6 bases each). Per germline, CDR1 ENHRY and CDR2 SYGVKD. This CDR3 spans 12 amino acids. Trimming left V 10 bases short and J 1 base short, with 9 bases between.

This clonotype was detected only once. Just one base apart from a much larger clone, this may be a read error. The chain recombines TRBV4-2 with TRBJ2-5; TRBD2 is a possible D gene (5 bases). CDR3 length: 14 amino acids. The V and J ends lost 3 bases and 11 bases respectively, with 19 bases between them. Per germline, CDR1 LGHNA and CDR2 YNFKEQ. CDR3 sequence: CASSQPLVCNEQYF. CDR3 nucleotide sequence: TGTGCCAGCAGCCAGCCACTAGTTTGCAATGAGCAGTACTTC.

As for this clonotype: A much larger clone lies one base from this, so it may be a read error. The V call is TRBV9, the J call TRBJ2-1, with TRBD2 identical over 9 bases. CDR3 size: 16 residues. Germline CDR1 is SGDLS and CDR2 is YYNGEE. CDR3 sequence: CAGSSQPSGAVYEQFF. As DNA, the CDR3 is TGTGCCGGCAGCTCCCAGCCTAGCGGGGCCGTATATGAGCAGTTCTTC.

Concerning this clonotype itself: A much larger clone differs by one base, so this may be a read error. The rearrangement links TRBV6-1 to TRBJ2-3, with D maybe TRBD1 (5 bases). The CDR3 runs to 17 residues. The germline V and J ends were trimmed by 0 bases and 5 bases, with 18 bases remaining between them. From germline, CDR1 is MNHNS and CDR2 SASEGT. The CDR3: CASSEAWGRAFVDTQYF. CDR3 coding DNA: TGTGCCAGCAGTGAAGCTTGGGGCAGGGCTTTTGTAGATACGCAGTATTTT.